This TCR beta chain came from a study of T cells expressing NK-cell markers (dated by TCRdb to 2020 to 2022). At the level of the whole study: Fewer than ten donors provided sorted CD3+CD56+NKG2C+, CD3+CD56+NKG2C- and CD3+CD56-NKG2C+ T-cell subsets, whose TCR beta-chain repertoires were profiled. Seven of the eight sequenced donors were HCMV-seropositive and one was HCMV-seronegative. Randomly selected healthy volunteers, three men and five women, were used as the eight sequenced donors. Illumina HiSeq 2000/2500, MiSeq or NextSeq was used to sequence libraries as 2 x 150 bp reads.

Results the study describes overall, beyond this receptor: Those dominant clonotypes were again the most abundant among CD3+CD56-NKG2C+ cells in a handful of donors, at roughly 25-65%. For more than 5 donors, the dominant CD3+CD56+NKG2C+ clonotypes were among the top 10 CD8+ clonotypes and accounted for 1.0-7.0% of CD8+ T cells. Whether the expanded NKG2C-expressing T cell clones were specific for HCMV antigens was left unclear.

Sequencing was carried out with an Illumina HiSeq 2000. TCR beta cDNA libraries were made by 5'RACE template switching that added a universal primer site and unique molecular identifiers. cDNA synthesis was primed from the TCR beta constant segment and was followed by two successive PCR amplification steps. The source study handled its data this way. MIGEC was used to demultiplex reads and group reads by UMI, and MiTCR was used to assemble and quantify clonotypes. Only TCR cDNA sequences supported by at least two reads were kept to exclude erroneous sequences. Downstream repertoire analysis used the tcR package, and clonotypes were matched across fractions by CDR3 nucleotide sequence plus V segment. VDJmatch was used to annotate antigen specificity against VDJdb, with one amino acid substitution in CDR3 permitted. TCRdb reprocessed the reads and assigns one entry to each CDR3 protein sequence, leaving out DNA. The V and J calls come from TCRdb's annotation, not from the publication. The table for this sample records 550,000 or so distinct CDR3 sequences. The top ten clones comprise less than 4.5% of the sample.

Via the germline V gene, CDR1 is MDHEN and CDR2 SYDVKM. Including cysteine and phenylalanine, the CDR3 has 15 amino acids. No DNA has been recorded. Worth noting for this clonotype: Its antigen has not been determined.

To determine HCMV serostatus, a commercial ELISA kit was used to detect HCMV-specific IgG in serum. Ficoll density gradient centrifugation was used to isolate peripheral blood mononuclear cells from blood. The sample consisted of blood T cells: a sorted CD56 or NKG2C T cell subset, CD4+ or CD8+ T cells, or bulk PBMC T cells (not recorded which). The TCR was taken from a young man in good health. Donor details come from another sample of the same person, matched by shared clones. The V gene is TRBV28 and the J gene is TRBJ2-3; TCRdb picks TRBD1, but there is no DNA to check that call. The CDR3 region: CASSFRRERGDTQYF.